Listed below are T cell receptor beta chains from one sample, sequenced in a study of cytomegalovirus exposure and HLA in healthy donors. Method: immunoSEQ multiplex PCR; TCRdb's copy keeps in-frame clones and lacks some. This sample carries 56,000 or so clones, more than 90% of them seen once, and the ten largest clones take 1.1%. The sample taken for sequencing was PBMCs. Receptors were obtained from a man between 18 and 35 years old in good health and CMV-seronegative. CDR3s include the opening cysteine and the closing phenylalanine or tryptophan. Each record gives: V gene, D gene, J gene, clone size, CDR3 DNA, CDR3 protein. The D gene is left open where the match is weak. Some rows have no size entry. The others give once, few or many, or a class for an expanded clone.

v_gene: TRBV7-9; d_gene: TRBD2; j_gene: TRBJ2-3; abundance: NA; CDR3nt: TGTGCCAGCAGCATTTACTGGCCCCGAGCGGGGGGCACAGATACGCAGTATTTT; CDR3aa: CASSIYWPRAGGTDTQYF
v_gene: TRBV11-1; d_gene: TRBD1; j_gene: TRBJ2-7; abundance: NA; CDR3nt: TGTGCCAGCAGCCGCCGGGGACAGAACTTCTACGAGCAGTACTTC; CDR3aa: CASSRRGQNFYEQYF
v_gene: TRBV9; d_gene: TRBD1; j_gene: TRBJ1-1; abundance: NA; CDR3nt: TGTGCCAGCAGCAAGGGGGCGGGGAGAGGAACGAACACTGAAGCTTTCTTT; CDR3aa: CASSKGAGRGTNTEAFF
v_gene: TRBV7-9; d_gene: NA; j_gene: TRBJ2-7; abundance: NA; CDR3nt: TGTGCCAGCAGCTTAGTTGGCGAGGCTCCCTACGAGCAGTACTTC; CDR3aa: CASSLVGEAPYEQYF
v_gene: TRBV5-1; d_gene: TRBD2; j_gene: TRBJ2-1; abundance: NA; CDR3nt: TGCGCCAGCAGCTTGGTTAGCGGGAGCTCCTACAATGAGCAGTTCTTC; CDR3aa: CASSLVSGSSYNEQFF
v_gene: TRBV19; d_gene: NA; j_gene: TRBJ2-1; abundance: once; CDR3nt: TGTGCCAGTAGTATTGAGTGGTTCTCGGAGGAGCAGTTCTTC; CDR3aa: CASSIEWFSEEQFF
v_gene: TRBV7-2; d_gene: NA; j_gene: TRBJ1-1; abundance: NA; CDR3nt: TGTGCCAGCAGCTTAGTTCCCGCCCGGGGCACTGAAGCTTTCTTT; CDR3aa: CASSLVPARGTEAFF
v_gene: TRBV28; d_gene: NA; j_gene: TRBJ2-2; abundance: NA; CDR3nt: TGTGCCAGCAGTCCAATGAGAGAGGTTGGGGAGCTGTTTTTT; CDR3aa: CASSPMREVGELFF
v_gene: TRBV27; d_gene: TRBD1; j_gene: TRBJ2-3; abundance: NA; CDR3nt: TGTGCCAGCAGTCCCGGACAGGTCGGGGATACGCAGTATTTT; CDR3aa: CASSPGQVGDTQYF
v_gene: TRBV2; d_gene: TRBD2; j_gene: TRBJ2-4; abundance: NA; CDR3nt: TGTGCCAGCAGTGAACGGGCAGGGTGGCTTCTTAGCGGGGTGGATCTAGCCAAAAACATTCAGTACTTC; CDR3aa: CASSERAGWLLSGVDLAKNIQYF